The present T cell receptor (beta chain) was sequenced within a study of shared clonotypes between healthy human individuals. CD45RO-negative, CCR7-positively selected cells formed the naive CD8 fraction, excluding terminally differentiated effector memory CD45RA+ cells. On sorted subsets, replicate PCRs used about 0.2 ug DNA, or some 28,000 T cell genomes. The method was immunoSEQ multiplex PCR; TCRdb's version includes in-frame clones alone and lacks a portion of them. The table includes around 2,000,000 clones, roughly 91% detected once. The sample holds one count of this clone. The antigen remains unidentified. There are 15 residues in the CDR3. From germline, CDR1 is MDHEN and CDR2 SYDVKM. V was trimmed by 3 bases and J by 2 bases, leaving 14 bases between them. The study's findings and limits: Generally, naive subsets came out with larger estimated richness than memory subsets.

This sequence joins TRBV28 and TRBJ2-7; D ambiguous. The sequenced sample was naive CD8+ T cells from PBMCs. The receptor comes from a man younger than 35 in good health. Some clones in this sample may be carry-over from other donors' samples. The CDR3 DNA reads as TGTGCCAGCAGTTTGGGTTGGGAATTGCCCTACGAGCAGTACTTC. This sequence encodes CASSLGWELPYEQYF.